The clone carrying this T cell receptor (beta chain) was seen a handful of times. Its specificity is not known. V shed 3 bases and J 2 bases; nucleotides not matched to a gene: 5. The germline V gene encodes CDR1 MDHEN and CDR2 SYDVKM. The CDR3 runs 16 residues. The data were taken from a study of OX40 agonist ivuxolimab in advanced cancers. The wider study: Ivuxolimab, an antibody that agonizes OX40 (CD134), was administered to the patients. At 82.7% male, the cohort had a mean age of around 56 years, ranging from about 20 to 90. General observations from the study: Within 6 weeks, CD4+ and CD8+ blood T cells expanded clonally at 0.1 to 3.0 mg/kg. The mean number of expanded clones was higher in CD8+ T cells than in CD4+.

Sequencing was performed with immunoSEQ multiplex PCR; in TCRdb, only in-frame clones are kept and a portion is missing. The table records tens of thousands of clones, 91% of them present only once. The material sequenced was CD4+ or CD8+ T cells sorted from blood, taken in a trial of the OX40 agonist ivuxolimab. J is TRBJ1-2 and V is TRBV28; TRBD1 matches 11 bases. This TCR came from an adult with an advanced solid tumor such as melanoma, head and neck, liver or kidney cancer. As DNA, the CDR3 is TGTGCCAGCAGTTTCCGGGGACAGGGGGAGAACTATGGCTACACCTTC. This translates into CASSFRGQGENYGYTF.